A selection of T cell receptor beta chains follows, all from one sample in a study of Ad26.COV2.S vaccination and SARS-CoV-2 variants. The data were produced by immunoSEQ multiplex PCR, yet TCRdb's version contains in-frame clones alone and is incomplete. The data contain 300,000 to 400,000 clones, roughly 94% of them singletons. The sequences come from peripheral blood, collected after recovery from COVID-19. Receptor source: a human donor who had recovered from COVID-19. Both conserved end residues are part of each CDR3. D genes are given only for firm matches.

v_call,j_call,d_call,cdr3_nt,cdr3_aa
TRBV7-9,TRBJ2-7,TRBD1,TGTGCCAGCAGCTCGGGGCAGGGACAGGGGGCCTACGAGCAGTACTTC,CASSSGQGQGAYEQYF
TRBV6-2/TRBV6-3,TRBJ2-4,.,TGTGCCAGCAGCCAGACAGTCCTAGCCAAAAACATTCAGTACTTC,CASSQTVLAKNIQYF
TRBV25-1,TRBJ2-1,.,TGTGCCAGCAGTGTAGGACTGATTTACAATGAGCAGTTCTTC,CASSVGLIYNEQFF
TRBV5-5,TRBJ1-1,.,TGTGCCAGCAGCTTAGGGAGGAACACTGAAGCTTTCTTT,CASSLGRNTEAFF
TRBV7-9,TRBJ1-3,.,TGTGCCAGCAGCGAGGAGAGACTGGCTGGAAACACCATATATTTT,CASSEERLAGNTIYF
TRBV11-2,TRBJ1-2,.,TGTGCCAGCAGCTTAGTAGGGGTGAAGGGTAACTATGGCTACACCTTC,CASSLVGVKGNYGYTF
TRBV11-2,TRBJ1-3,.,TGTGCCAGCAGCTTATCGTATCCTCGGGCAGCTGGAAACACCATATATTTT,CASSLSYPRAAGNTIYF
TRBV11-2,TRBJ2-1,.,TGTGCCAGCAGCTTGGAAGGGGCCCCCCAATATACCCCGTTCTTC,CASSLEGAPQYTPFF
TRBV7-2,TRBJ1-2,.,TGTGCCAGCAGCTCCGTGCAGGGTAGGATTGGCTACACCTTC,CASSSVQGRIGYTF
TRBV6-1,TRBJ2-5,.,TGTGCCAGCAGTGAATTGGCAGGGGTATCGGGGACCCAGTACTTC,CASSELAGVSGTQYF